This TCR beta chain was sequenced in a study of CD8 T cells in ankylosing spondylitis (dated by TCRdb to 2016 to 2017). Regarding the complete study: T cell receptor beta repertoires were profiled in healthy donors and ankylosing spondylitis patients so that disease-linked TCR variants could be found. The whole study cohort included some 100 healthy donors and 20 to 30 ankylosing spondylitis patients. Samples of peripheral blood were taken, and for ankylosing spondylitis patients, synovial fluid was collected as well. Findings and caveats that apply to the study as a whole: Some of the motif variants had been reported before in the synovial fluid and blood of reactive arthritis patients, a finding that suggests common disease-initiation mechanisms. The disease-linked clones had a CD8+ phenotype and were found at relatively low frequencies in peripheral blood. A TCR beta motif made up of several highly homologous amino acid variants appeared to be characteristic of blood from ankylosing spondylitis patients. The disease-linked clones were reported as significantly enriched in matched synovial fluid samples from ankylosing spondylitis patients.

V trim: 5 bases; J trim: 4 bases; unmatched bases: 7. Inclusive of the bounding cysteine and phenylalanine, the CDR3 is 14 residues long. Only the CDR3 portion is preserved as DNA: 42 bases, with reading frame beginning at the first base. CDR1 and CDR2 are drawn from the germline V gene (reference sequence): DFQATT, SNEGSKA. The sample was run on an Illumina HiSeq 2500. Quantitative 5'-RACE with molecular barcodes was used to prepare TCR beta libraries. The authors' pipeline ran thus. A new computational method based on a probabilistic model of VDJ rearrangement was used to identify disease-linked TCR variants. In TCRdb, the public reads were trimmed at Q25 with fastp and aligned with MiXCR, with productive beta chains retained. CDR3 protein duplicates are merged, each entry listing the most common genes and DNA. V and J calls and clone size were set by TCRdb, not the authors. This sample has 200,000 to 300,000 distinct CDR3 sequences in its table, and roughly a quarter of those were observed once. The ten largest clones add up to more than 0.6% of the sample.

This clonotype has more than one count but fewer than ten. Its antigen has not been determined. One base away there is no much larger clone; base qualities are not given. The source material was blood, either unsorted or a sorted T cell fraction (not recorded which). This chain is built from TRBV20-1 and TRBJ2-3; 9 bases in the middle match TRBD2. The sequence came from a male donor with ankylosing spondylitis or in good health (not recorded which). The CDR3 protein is CSARRGGGPDTQYF. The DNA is TGCAGTGCTCGGCGGGGGGGCGGCCCAGATACGCAGTATTTT.